What follows are 30 T cell receptor beta chains derived from one specimen sequenced in a study of blood T cell repertoires in COVID-19. Profiling relied on immunoSEQ multiplex PCR, and the TCRdb table lists in-frame clones only, not all of them. Of over 85,000 clones in the sample, 85% were seen once. Sequenced sample: peripheral blood. Every receptor here comes from a man older than 75 with acute or convalescent COVID-19.

The chain joins TRBV3-1 (or the pseudogene TRBV3-2) to TRBJ1-5; D ambiguous. V lost 3 bases to trimming and J lost 3 bases, with 9 bases between them. The CDR3 runs to 14 residues. CDR1 and CDR2 (germline): LGHDT, YNNKEL (reference sequence). Here the CDR3 DNA reads TGTGCCAGCAGCCAGCGACAAACCAATCAGCCCCAGCATTTT. It codes for CASSQRQTNQPQHF.

The rearrangement uses TRBV6-4 and TRBJ1-1; D uncertain. The length of the CDR3 is 13 residues. Trimming took 4 bases from V and 3 from J, leaving 9 bases between them. CDR1 is MRHNA and CDR2 is SNTAGT in the germline V gene. The CDR3 coding sequence is TGTGCCAGCAGTGTCGAACGGGACACTGAAGCTTTCTTT. It translates to CASSVERDTEAFF.

This clone appeared once. The chain carries TRBV18 and TRBJ2-7; 10 positions agree with TRBD2. This CDR3 has 16 amino acids. CDR1 and CDR2 from the germline V gene are KGHSH and LQKENI. The ends lost 2 bases at V and 0 bases at J; junction bases unmatched: 4. CDR3 nucleotides: TGTGCCAGCTCACCATTACCTAGCGGGAGCTCCTACGAGCAGTACTTC. As protein: CASSPLPSGSSYEQYF.

V gene TRBV7-9 combines with J gene TRBJ2-1; possible D gene TRBD2, 7 bases. The germline gives CDR1 SEHNR, CDR2 FQNEAQ (reference sequence). Trimming took off 7 bases at V and 10 bases at J, with 17 bases between the two ends. CDR3 size: 13 residues. CDR3 sequence (DNA): TGTGCCAGCAACCCCCCAGGGGAGGGGGAGCAGTTCTTC. Protein: CASNPPGEGEQFF.

This clone has more than one count but fewer than ten. This rearrangement joins TRBV7-2 to TRBJ2-7, with D maybe TRBD1 (5 bases). Trimming stripped 1 base from V and 1 base from J, with 8 bases between. The CDR3 is made up of 14 amino acids. Germline V gene sequence: CDR1 SGHTA, CDR2 FQGNSA. CDR3 sequence reads: CASSLGKGSYEQYF. In DNA form, the CDR3 reads TGTGCCAGCAGCTTAGGAAAGGGGTCCTACGAGCAGTACTTC.

The V call is TRBV6-2 or TRBV6-3, the J call TRBJ2-7; 7 positions match TRBD2. The V gene's germline CDR1 is MNHEY and CDR2 SVGEGT. V lost 6 bases, J lost 0 bases, and 11 bases stayed unmatched. The CDR3 runs to 16 residues. The CDR3 nucleotides read TGTGCCAGCAGCCAGCCCGGCGGGAGCAGCTCCTACGAGCAGTACTTC. This translates into CASSQPGGSSSYEQYF.

This clone was picked up one time. The gene calls are TRBV9 and TRBJ2-1, with TRBD2 matching over 10 bases. The V and J ends lost 2 bases and 9 bases, in that order; junction bases with no gene match: 11. Looked up from germline, CDR1 is SGDLS and CDR2 is YYNGEE. This CDR3 is built from 16 residues. CDR3 sequence: CASSVGASGSSSEQFF. The CDR3 nucleotides are TGTGCCAGCAGCGTTGGGGCTAGCGGGAGTAGTAGTGAGCAGTTCTTC.

This chain uses TRBV19 with TRBJ2-7, with TRBD1 matching over 7 bases. Per germline, CDR1 LNHDA and CDR2 SQIVND (reference sequence). This CDR3 has 15 residues. The ends lost 2 bases at V and 2 bases at J; junction bases unmatched: 6. CDR3 protein: CASSILSDRAYEQYF. CDR3 DNA sequence: TGTGCCAGTAGTATATTAAGCGACAGGGCCTACGAGCAGTACTTC.

This sequence joins TRBV6-5 and TRBJ2-7, with D tentatively TRBD1 (6 bases). CDR3 size: 11 residues. Germline CDR1 MNHEY, CDR2 SVGAGI. V shed 5 bases and J shed 10 bases, with 12 bases lying between them. The CDR3 is CASSRQGRQYF. As DNA, the CDR3 is TGTGCCAGCAGTAGGCAGGGGAGACAGTACTTC.

CDR3 DNA sequence: TGTGCCAGCAGTTACCAGCCCCGACCGGACAGGGATAATTCACCCCTCCACTTT. Its translation is CASSYQPRPDRDNSPLHF. V and J are TRBV6-2 or TRBV6-3 and TRBJ1-6; the match to TRBD1 covers 8 bases. V trimming: 2 bases; J trimming: 5 bases; junction bases outside the gene matches: 11. Germline V gene sequence: CDR1 MNHEY, CDR2 SVGEGT. The CDR3 spans 18 residues.

The chain has TRBV29-1 and TRBJ2-5, with D possibly TRBD1 on 5 matching bases. Germline lookup yields CDR1 SQVTM and CDR2 ANQGSEA. The CDR3 sequence is 20 residues long. Trimming stripped 3 bases from V and 0 bases from J, with 29 bases between. CDR3 protein: CSVELPTSNRQGLYQETQYF. The CDR3, as DNA: TGCAGCGTTGAGCTGCCCACCTCGAATAGGCAGGGCCTCTACCAAGAGACCCAGTACTTC.

This chain links TRBV9 with TRBJ2-7, with D perhaps matching TRBD2 (6 bases). V lost 0 bases and J 3 bases, leaving 10 bases between the germline ends. In germline, CDR1 is SGDLS, CDR2 YYNGEE. This CDR3 region has 14 residues. The CDR3 region has the DNA TGTGCCAGCAGCGTAGGGGGTAGCGGCTACGAGCAGTACTTC. Its translation: CASSVGGSGYEQYF.

This clone was picked up a small number of times. This rearrangement joins TRBV7-3 to TRBJ2-3; 8 nucleotides agree with TRBD1. Looked up from germline, CDR1 is SGHTA and CDR2 is FQGTGA. V was pared by 2 bases and J by 4 bases, with 11 bases of the junction left unmatched. The CDR3 has 17 amino acids. CDR3 sequence reads: CASSLERWTGMADTQYF. For the CDR3, the DNA is TGTGCCAGCAGCTTAGAAAGATGGACAGGGATGGCAGATACGCAGTATTTT. Looking up the rest from reference TRBV7-3 and TRBJ2-3 gives the full variable domain: GAGVSQTPSNKVTEKGKYVELRCDPISGHTALYWYRQSLGQGPEFLIYFQGTGAADDSGLPNDRFFAVRPEGSVSTLKIQRTERGDSAVYLCASSLERWTGMADTQYFGPGTRLTVL.

The genes are TRBV5-6 and TRBJ1-5; D is unclear. The germline CDR1 and CDR2 sequences are SGHDT and YYEEEE. V was clipped by 3 bases and J by 2 bases, with 12 bases between them. The length of the CDR3 is 15 residues. The CDR3 nucleotides read TGTGCCAGCAGCTCTTCGGTCCGGGGCAATCAGCCCCAGCATTTT. This gives the protein CASSSSVRGNQPQHF.

The chain couples TRBV19 to TRBJ1-1, with D uncertain. V was pared by 7 bases and J by 7 bases, with 10 bases between. Germline V gives CDR1 LNHDA, CDR2 SQIVND (reference sequence). The CDR3 spans 11 residues. DNA for the CDR3: TGTGCCAGTAACCAAGCAGGTGAAGCTTTCTTT. Translating it yields CASNQAGEAFF.

This clone has only a few counts. The CDR3 spells CASSQKREGINEQYF. The CDR3 DNA reads as TGTGCCAGCAGCCAAAAGCGGGAGGGTATCAACGAGCAGTACTTC. The rearrangement uses TRBV3-1 (or the pseudogene TRBV3-2) and TRBJ2-7; 10 bases fit TRBD2. The CDR3 extends over 15 amino acids. Germline V gives CDR1 LGHDT, CDR2 YNNKEL (reference sequence). V lost 2 bases and J lost 5; bases outside the gene matches: 6.

This clone showed up just once. This chain connects TRBV9 to TRBJ2-3, with TRBD2 matching 9 bases. Germline loops: CDR1 SGDLS, CDR2 YYNGEE. The V and J ends lost 0 bases and 5 bases, in that order; junction bases with no gene match: 1. The CDR3 sequence is 14 residues long. CDR3 amino acids: CASSVVAGVDTQYF. The CDR3 DNA sequence: TGTGCCAGCAGCGTAGTAGCGGGAGTAGATACGCAGTATTTT. Combining the CDR3 with reference TRBV9 and TRBJ2-3 gives the whole variable domain DSGVTQTPKHLITATGQRVTLRCSPRSGDLSVYWYQQSLDQGLQFLIQYYNGEERAKGNILERFSAQQFPDLHSELNLSSLELGDSALYFCASSVVAGVDTQYFGPGTRLTVL.

The rearrangement uses TRBV18 and TRBJ2-3, with 9 bases identical to TRBD1. Germline CDR1 and CDR2: KGHSH and LQKENI. J lost 0 bases, V lost 3 bases, and 10 bases had no gene match. The CDR3 spans 18 residues. CDR3 region: CASSPISPGTGSTDTQYF. The CDR3 DNA is TGTGCCAGCTCACCCATAAGCCCGGGGACAGGGAGCACAGATACGCAGTATTTT.

The chain carries TRBV7-2 and TRBJ2-1; 7 bases fit TRBD2. This CDR3 is 14 amino acids long. The V gene's germline CDR1 is SGHTA and CDR2 FQGNSA. V lost 1 base, J lost 9 bases, and 6 bases stayed unmatched. The CDR3 is CASSLGAGVGEQFF. As DNA, the CDR3 is TGTGCCAGCAGCTTAGGGGCGGGAGTGGGTGAGCAGTTCTTC.

The gene calls are TRBV6-5 and TRBJ1-2; 12 bases match TRBD1. Per germline, CDR1 MNHEY and CDR2 SVGAGI. Germline trimming cut 5 bases from V and 12 bases from J; bases unmatched to any gene: 7. This CDR3 contains 13 residues. CDR3 nucleotide sequence: TGTGCCAGCAGTACCGGGACAGGGGGCTTTAACACCTTC. Translating it yields CASSTGTGGFNTF.

This sequence joins TRBV18 and TRBJ2-1, with 7 bases aligning to TRBD1. Germline lookup yields CDR1 KGHSH and CDR2 LQKENI. CDR3 length: 18 amino acids. J lost 0 bases, V lost 4 bases, and 12 bases had no gene match. The CDR3 protein is CASSLIVIGGTSYNEQFF. CDR3 bases: TGTGCCAGCTCACTTATCGTGATAGGGGGCACCTCCTACAATGAGCAGTTCTTC.

The chain recombines TRBV7-9 with TRBJ2-5; 10 nucleotides align to TRBD1. Germline V gene lookup returns CDR1 SEHNR and CDR2 FQNEAQ (reference sequence). This CDR3 region has 17 residues. Trimming took 0 bases from V and 5 from J; bases not matched to a gene: 9. In DNA form, the CDR3 reads TGTGCCAGCAGCTTAGCCACTTCGGACAGGGGGAAGGAGACCCAGTACTTC. Its protein product is CASSLATSDRGKETQYF.

CDR3 amino acids: CATNSFRGSTGELFF. DNA of the CDR3: TGTGCCACCAACTCGTTTCGAGGTAGCACCGGGGAGCTGTTTTTT. This chain connects TRBV15 to TRBJ2-2; D is ambiguous. Trimming pared 7 bases from V and 4 bases from J, leaving 16 bases between. CDR1 and CDR2 from the germline V gene are LNHNV and YYDKDF (reference sequence). The CDR3 loop spans 15 amino acids.

The V and J genes are TRBV6-5 and TRBJ2-7, with 8 bases aligning to TRBD2. Looked up from germline, CDR1 is MNHEY and CDR2 is SVGAGI. The length of the CDR3 is 14 residues. The trim removed 7 bases at V and 2 bases at J, leaving 7 bases unmatched. CDR3 DNA sequence: TGTGCCAGCAAAAAAGCGGGAGCTACCTACGAGCAGTACTTC. It translates to CASKKAGATYEQYF.

The genes are TRBV19 and TRBJ2-7, with 11 bases identical to TRBD2. The CDR3 has 15 amino acids. Unmatched junction bases numbered 7, after V lost 9 bases and J lost 0 bases. Germline lookup yields CDR1 LNHDA and CDR2 SQIVND (reference sequence). For the CDR3, the DNA is TGTGCCAGGTTACGACTAGCGGGATACTCCTACGAGCAGTACTTC. It codes for CARLRLAGYSYEQYF.

This sequence joins TRBV24-1 and TRBJ2-7; 9 bases agree with TRBD2. V trimming: 9 bases; J trimming: 4 bases; junction bases outside the gene matches: 6. This CDR3 contains 13 residues. Germline CDR1 reads KGHDR; CDR2 reads SFDVKD. In DNA, the CDR3 is TGTGCCACCCAGTCGACTAGCGGTTACGAGCAGTACTTC. Translating it yields CATQSTSGYEQYF.

This clone showed up just a few times. The V and J genes are TRBV28 and TRBJ1-5; possibly TRBD1 for D (6 bases). The ends were cut back, 6 bases at V and 4 bases at J, with 13 bases in the middle. This CDR3 has 14 residues. In germline, CDR1 is MDHEN, CDR2 SYDVKM. CDR3 sequence reads: CASRPTGSNQPQHF. The CDR3 nucleotides are TGTGCCAGCAGACCTACAGGGAGTAATCAGCCCCAGCATTTT. The whole variable domain, remainder taken from reference TRBV28 and TRBJ1-5, is DVKVTQSSRYLVKRTGEKVFLECVQDMDHENMFWYRQDPGLGLRLIYFSYDVKMKEKGDIPEGYSVSREKKERFSLILESASTNQTSMYLCASRPTGSNQPQHFGDGTRLSIL.

This chain uses TRBV6-4 with TRBJ1-5; D is undetermined. Trimming took off 3 bases at V and 9 bases at J, with 15 bases between the two ends. Looked up from germline, CDR1 is MRHNA and CDR2 is SNTAGT. This CDR3 has 14 residues. CDR3 sequence: CASSEEGTSRPQHF. The CDR3 DNA reads TGTGCCAGCAGTGAAGAGGGAACCTCTCGGCCCCAGCATTTT.

The count of this clone is one. V gene TRBV2 combines with J gene TRBJ2-1; D gene uncertain. The V end lost 2 bases, the J end lost 5 bases, and 4 bases lay between the germline ends. Germline CDR1 is SNHLY and CDR2 is FYNNEI. The CDR3 is 12 amino acids. The CDR3 DNA sequence: TGTGCCAGCAGTGAATTCAACAATGAGCAGTTCTTC. It specifies CASSEFNNEQFF.

The V and J genes are TRBV2 and TRBJ1-4, with 8 bases that match TRBD1. Germline CDR1 is SNHLY and CDR2 is FYNNEI. This CDR3 region has 15 residues. Trimming cost V 7 bases and J 0 bases; bases outside gene matches: 4. CDR3 amino acids: CASKAQGATNEKLFF. DNA of the CDR3: TGTGCCAGCAAGGCACAGGGGGCAACTAATGAAAAACTGTTTTTT.